The entry that follows covers one T cell receptor beta chain sequence. Seattle patient enrollment occurred during active infection, with longitudinal follow-up thereafter. Germline assignment: CDR1 DFQATT and CDR2 SNEGSKA (reference sequence). This CDR3 is built from 11 residues. Losses at the gene ends were 8 bases for V and 9 bases for J; bases not matched to a gene: 9. The sample is drawn from a study of blood T cell repertoires in COVID-19. For the study at large: Samples taken during acute and convalescent COVID-19 were collected in the United States, Italy and Spain.

In the authors' methods: It was from reference gene primer amplification that nucleated cell counts were estimated. Clones were read by immunoSEQ multiplex PCR, and TCRdb kept only the in-frame ones, dropping some. D and trimming come from the DNA, and the V and J calls and clone size come from that table. Found here are roughly 300,000 clones, about nine tenths of them singletons; the top ten hold approximately 12%. The sequence derives from a woman aged 25 to 45 with COVID-19, enrolled during active disease. The rearrangement links TRBV20-1 to TRBJ2-5, with TRBD1 matching over 7 bases. The sample comprised peripheral blood. The CDR3, as DNA: TGCAGTCCCGGGACAGCCAGTTCCCAGTACTTC. Its translation is CSPGTASSQYF.